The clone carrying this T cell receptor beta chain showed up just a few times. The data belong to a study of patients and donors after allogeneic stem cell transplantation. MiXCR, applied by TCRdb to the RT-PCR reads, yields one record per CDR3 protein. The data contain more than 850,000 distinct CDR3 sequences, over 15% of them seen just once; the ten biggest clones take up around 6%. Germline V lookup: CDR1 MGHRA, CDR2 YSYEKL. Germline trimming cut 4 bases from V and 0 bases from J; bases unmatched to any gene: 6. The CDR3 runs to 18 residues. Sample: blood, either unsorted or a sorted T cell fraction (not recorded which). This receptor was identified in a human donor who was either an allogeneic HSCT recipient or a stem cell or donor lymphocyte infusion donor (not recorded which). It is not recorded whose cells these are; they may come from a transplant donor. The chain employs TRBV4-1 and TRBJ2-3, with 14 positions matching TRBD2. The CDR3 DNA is TGCGCCAGCAGCCGACTAGCGGGAGGGCCCCGAAGCACAGATACGCAGTATTTT. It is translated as CASSRLAGGPRSTDTQYF.